This is a list of T cell receptor beta chains from one sample in a study of siplizumab effects on memory and regulatory T cells. Data came from immunoSEQ multiplex PCR; TCRdb stores just in-frame clones and leaves some out. This table has roughly 100,000 clones, 92% appearing once. The specimen sequenced was CD4+ T cells sorted from blood. The receptors originated from a human donor in good health. CDR3s include the opening cysteine and the closing phenylalanine or tryptophan. D genes are given only for firm matches. Not all rows give a size; the values are once, few, many and, for expanded clones, a class.

D,size,V,J,DNA,CDR3
TRBD1,NA,TRBV7-2,TRBJ2-2,TGTGCCAGCAGCTTATTTGGACAGGTTGCGGGGGAGCTGTTTTTT,CASSLFGQVAGELFF
NA,NA,TRBV28,TRBJ2-7,TGTGCCAGCAGGACATCAGGGTTCCACGAGCAGTACTTC,CASRTSGFHEQYF
NA,NA,TRBV2,TRBJ2-1,TGTGCCACTAGCCTTTACAATGAGCAGTTCTTC,CATSLYNEQFF
TRBD1,NA,TRBV18,TRBJ2-1,TGTGCCAGCTCACCAAAGGGGACAGACCAGTTCTTC,CASSPKGTDQFF
TRBD1,NA,TRBV6-1,TRBJ1-5,TGTGCCAGCAGTGCTTTGACAGGGGGGAATCAGCCCCAGCATTTT,CASSALTGGNQPQHF
NA,few,TRBV2,TRBJ1-1,TGTGCCAGGGCAAACGCTGAAGCTTTCTTT,CARANAEAFF
NA,NA,TRBV28,TRBJ1-5,TGTGCCAGCAGACCCACAGGGAACTCCAATCAGCCCCAGCATTTT,CASRPTGNSNQPQHF
NA,NA,TRBV15,TRBJ2-1,TGTGCCACCAGCAGTCTCCGGCCAGGGTACACCTACAATGAGCAGTTCTTC,CATSSLRPGYTYNEQFF
TRBD1,NA,TRBV19,TRBJ2-5,TGTGCCAGTAGTCGGACAGGGACTCAAGAGACCCAGTACTTC,CASSRTGTQETQYF
NA,NA,TRBV7-3,TRBJ2-2,TGTGCCAGCAGTACTACGAACACCGGGGAGCTGTTTTTT,CASSTTNTGELFF
NA,NA,TRBV6-5,TRBJ2-5,TGTGCCAGCAGTTACTCGTCGATTCAAGAGACCCAGTACTTC,CASSYSSIQETQYF
TRBD1,NA,TRBV15,TRBJ2-4,TGTGCCACCAGCAGAGAATACATTGGACAGGGGTTCGGCAAAAACATTCAGTACTTC,CATSREYIGQGFGKNIQYF
NA,NA,TRBV28,TRBJ2-7,TGTGCCGGAGGGCGGGGAAACCCCTACGAGCAGTACTTC,CAGGRGNPYEQYF
NA,NA,TRBV9,TRBJ1-6,TGTGCCAGCAGCGTAGAGAGGGCCTGGGGACCGGCGAATTCACCCCTCCACTTT,CASSVERAWGPANSPLHF
NA,NA,TRBV28,TRBJ2-7,TGTGCCAGCAGTCCCCAAGGCGTTTGGGCCCGCGCGCCCTACGAGCAGTACTTC,CASSPQGVWARAPYEQYF
NA,NA,TRBV5-1,TRBJ1-3,TGCGCCAGCAGGACAGGCTCTGGAAACACCATATATTTT,CASRTGSGNTIYF
TRBD1,NA,TRBV18,TRBJ2-7,TGTGCCAGCTCACGAGGGACAGAACGGGGCGAGCAGTACTTC,CASSRGTERGEQYF
TRBD1,NA,TRBV10-3,TRBJ1-5,TGTGCCAGCAGCCCGGACAGGGGACCCAATCAGCCCCAGCATTTT,CASSPDRGPNQPQHF
NA,NA,TRBV5-4,TRBJ1-2,TGTGCCAGCAGCTTGTTGGGGGGGACCTATGGCTACACCTTC,CASSLLGGTYGYTF
NA,NA,TRBV28,TRBJ1-2,TGTGCCAGCAGTTTAGGGCCCCTTGAATCCCAAAACTATGGCTACACCTTC,CASSLGPLESQNYGYTF
NA,NA,TRBV9,TRBJ1-3,TGTGCCAGCAGCGGAGGGAGGGCCCCCCGGGGCAACACCATATATTTT,CASSGGRAPRGNTIYF
NA,NA,TRBV9,TRBJ2-3,TGTGCCAGCAGCCCAGGACAGAGCACAGATACGCAGTATTTT,CASSPGQSTDTQYF
TRBD1,once,TRBV5-6,TRBJ2-6,TGTGCCAGCAGCTACAGGGGCATGTCTGGGGCCAACGTCCTGACTTTC,CASSYRGMSGANVLTF
NA,NA,TRBV19,TRBJ1-2,TGTGCCAGTAGTATAATTTGGGAGGGCTATGGCTACACCTTC,CASSIIWEGYGYTF
NA,NA,TRBV5-4,TRBJ2-1,TGTGCCAGCAGCCCTACTAGGGGACTTAACAATGAGCAGTTCTTC,CASSPTRGLNNEQFF
NA,NA,TRBV11-1,TRBJ2-2,TGTGCCAGCAGCCCAAGTGGGGTTGGTATTATGACCGGGGAGCTGTTTTTT,CASSPSGVGIMTGELFF
NA,NA,TRBV2,TRBJ1-2,TGTGCCAGCAGTGAACCATTGTCGCGGGGCTACACCTTC,CASSEPLSRGYTF
NA,NA,TRBV7-9,TRBJ1-1,TGTGCCAGCAATCCCAAGGTAGACACTGAAGCTTTCTTT,CASNPKVDTEAFF
TRBD2,NA,TRBV27,TRBJ2-7,TGTGCCAGCAGTTCACTAGCGGGAGGTTCCTACGAGCAGTACTTC,CASSSLAGGSYEQYF
TRBD2,once,TRBV11-2,TRBJ2-2,TGTGCCAGCAGCTTAAGGGCGGGACTAGTGACCGGGGAGCTGTTTTTT,CASSLRAGLVTGELFF
NA,NA,TRBV7-3,TRBJ2-2,TGTGCCAGCAGCGTAAACACCGGGGAGCTGTTTTTT,CASSVNTGELFF
NA,NA,TRBV7-9,TRBJ2-1,TGTGCCAGCAGCCTCATGGCGGGACGGTACAATGAGCAGTTCTTC,CASSLMAGRYNEQFF
NA,NA,TRBV28,TRBJ2-1,TGTGCCAGCAGGAGGAATGAGCAGTTCTTC,CASRRNEQFF